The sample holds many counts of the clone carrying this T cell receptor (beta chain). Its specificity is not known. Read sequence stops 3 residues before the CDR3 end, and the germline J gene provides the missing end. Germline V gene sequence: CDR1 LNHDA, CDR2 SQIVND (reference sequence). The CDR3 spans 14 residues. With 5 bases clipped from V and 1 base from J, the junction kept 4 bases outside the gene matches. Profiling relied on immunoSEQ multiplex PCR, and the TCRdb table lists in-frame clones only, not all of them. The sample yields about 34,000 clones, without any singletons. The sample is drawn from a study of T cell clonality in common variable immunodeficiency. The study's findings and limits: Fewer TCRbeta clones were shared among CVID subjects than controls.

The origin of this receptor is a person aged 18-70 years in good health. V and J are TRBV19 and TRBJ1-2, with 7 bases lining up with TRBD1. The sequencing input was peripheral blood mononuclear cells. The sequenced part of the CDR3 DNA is TGTGCCAGTAGTCGGACAGGTTTTAACTATGGC. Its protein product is CASSRTGFNYG. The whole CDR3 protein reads CASSRTGFNYGYTF.